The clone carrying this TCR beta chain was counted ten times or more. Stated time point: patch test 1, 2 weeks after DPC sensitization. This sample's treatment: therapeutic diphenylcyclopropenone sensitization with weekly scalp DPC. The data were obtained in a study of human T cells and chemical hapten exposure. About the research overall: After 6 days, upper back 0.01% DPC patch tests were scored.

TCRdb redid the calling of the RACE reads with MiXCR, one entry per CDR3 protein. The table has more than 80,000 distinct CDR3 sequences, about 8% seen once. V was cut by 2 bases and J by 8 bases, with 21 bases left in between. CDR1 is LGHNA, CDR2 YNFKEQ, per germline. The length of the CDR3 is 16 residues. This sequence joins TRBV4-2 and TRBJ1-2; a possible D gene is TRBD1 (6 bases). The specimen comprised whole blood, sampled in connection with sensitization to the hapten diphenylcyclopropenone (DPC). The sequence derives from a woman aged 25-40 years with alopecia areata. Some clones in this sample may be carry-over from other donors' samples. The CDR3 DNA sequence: TGTGCCAGCAGCCAACTCCGGACAGCCGATAAAGGGGGCTACACCTTC. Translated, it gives CASSQLRTADKGGYTF.